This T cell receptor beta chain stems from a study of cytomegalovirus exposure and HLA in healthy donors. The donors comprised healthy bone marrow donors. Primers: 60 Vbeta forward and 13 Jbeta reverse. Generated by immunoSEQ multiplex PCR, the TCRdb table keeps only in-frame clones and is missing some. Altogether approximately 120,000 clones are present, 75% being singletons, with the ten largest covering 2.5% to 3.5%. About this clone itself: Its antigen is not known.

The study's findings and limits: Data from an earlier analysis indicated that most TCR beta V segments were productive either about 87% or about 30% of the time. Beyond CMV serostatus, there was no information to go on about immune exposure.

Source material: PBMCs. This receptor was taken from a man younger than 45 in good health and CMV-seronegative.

In DNA form, the CDR3 reads TGTGCCAGCAGTGATTCAGGGGCGAACACTGAAGCTTTCTTT. As protein: CASSDSGANTEAFF. The chain combines TRBV2 with TRBJ1-1, with D possibly matching TRBD1 (6 bases). Trimming pared 3 bases from V and 1 base from J, leaving 9 bases between. CDR3 size: 14 residues. Looked up from germline, CDR1 is SNHLY and CDR2 is FYNNEI.